This TCR beta chain was documented in a study of spatial heterogeneity in lung cancer. Study overall: The mean occurrence of each unique TCR and UMI combination in raw reads exceeded eight.

Time point denoted: blood at routine non-recurrence follow-up after resection. This clonotype has ten or more counts. One entry per CDR3 protein, called by TCRdb with MiXCR from the 5' RACE reads. Of some 20,000 distinct CDR3 sequences in the sample, over 9% are singletons; the top ten hold around 21%. The origin of this receptor is a male donor with early-stage non-small cell lung cancer. The input for sequencing was PBMCs, taken at follow-up.

CDR3 protein: CASGGIGQGNFYEQYF. CDR3 coding DNA: TGTGCCAGCGGGGGAATCGGACAGGGGAATTTTTACGAGCAGTACTTC. The chain recombines TRBV6-4 with TRBJ2-7; 9 nucleotides line up with TRBD1. The CDR3 extends over 16 amino acids. V shed 8 bases, J shed 4 bases, and the junction held 15 bases outside the gene matches. The germline gives CDR1 MRHNA, CDR2 SNTAGT.